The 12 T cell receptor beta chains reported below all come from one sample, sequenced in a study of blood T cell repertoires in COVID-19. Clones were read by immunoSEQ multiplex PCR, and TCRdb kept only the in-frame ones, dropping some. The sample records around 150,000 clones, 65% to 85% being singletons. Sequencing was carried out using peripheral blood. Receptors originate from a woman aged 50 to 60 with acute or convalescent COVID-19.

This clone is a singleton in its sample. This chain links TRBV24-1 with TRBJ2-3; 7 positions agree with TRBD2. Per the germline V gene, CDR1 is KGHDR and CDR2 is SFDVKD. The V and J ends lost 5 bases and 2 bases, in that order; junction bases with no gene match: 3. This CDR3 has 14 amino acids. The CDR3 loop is CATSGRDYTDTQYF. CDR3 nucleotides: TGTGCCACCAGTGGAAGGGACTACACAGATACGCAGTATTTT.

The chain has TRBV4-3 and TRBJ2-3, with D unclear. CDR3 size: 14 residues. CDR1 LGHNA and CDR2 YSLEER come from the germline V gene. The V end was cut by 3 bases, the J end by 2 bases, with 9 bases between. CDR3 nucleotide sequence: TGCGCCAGCAGCCAGAACGAGGACACAGATACGCAGTATTTT. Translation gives CASSQNEDTDTQYF.

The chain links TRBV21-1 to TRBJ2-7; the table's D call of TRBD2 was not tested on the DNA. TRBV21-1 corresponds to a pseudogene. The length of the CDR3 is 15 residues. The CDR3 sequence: CASSKGGYSSYEQYF. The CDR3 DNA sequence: TGTGCCAGCAGCAAAGGCGGGTACTCCTCCTACGAGCAGTACTTC.

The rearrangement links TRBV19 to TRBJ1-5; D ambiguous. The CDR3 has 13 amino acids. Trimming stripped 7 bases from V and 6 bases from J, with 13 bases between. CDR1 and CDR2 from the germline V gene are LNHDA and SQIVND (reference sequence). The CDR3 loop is CASNPGLGQPQHF. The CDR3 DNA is TGTGCCAGTAACCCGGGGTTAGGTCAGCCCCAGCATTTT.

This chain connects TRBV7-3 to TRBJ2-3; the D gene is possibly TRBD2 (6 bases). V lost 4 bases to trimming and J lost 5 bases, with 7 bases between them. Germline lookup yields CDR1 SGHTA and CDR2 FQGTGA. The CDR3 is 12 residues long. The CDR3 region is CASSSGGDTQYF. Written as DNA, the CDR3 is TGTGCCAGCAGCTCCGGGGGAGATACGCAGTATTTT.

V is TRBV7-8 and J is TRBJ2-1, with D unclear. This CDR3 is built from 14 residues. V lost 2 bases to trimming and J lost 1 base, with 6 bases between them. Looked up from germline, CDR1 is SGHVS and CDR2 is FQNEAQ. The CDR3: CASSLSASYNEQFF. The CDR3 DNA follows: TGTGCCAGCAGCTTAAGCGCTTCCTACAATGAGCAGTTCTTC.

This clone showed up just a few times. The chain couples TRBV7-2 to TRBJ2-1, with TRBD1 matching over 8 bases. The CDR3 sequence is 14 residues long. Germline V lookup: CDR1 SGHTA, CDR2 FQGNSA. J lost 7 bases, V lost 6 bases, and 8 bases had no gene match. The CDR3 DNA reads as TGTGCCAGCAGGCGCACAGGGGGTGGAAATGAGCAGTTCTTC. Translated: CASRRTGGGNEQFF.

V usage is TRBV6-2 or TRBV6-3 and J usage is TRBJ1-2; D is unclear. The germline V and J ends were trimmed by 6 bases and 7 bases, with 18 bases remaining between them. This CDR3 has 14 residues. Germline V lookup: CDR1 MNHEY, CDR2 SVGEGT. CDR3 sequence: CASSLPSPLSGYTF. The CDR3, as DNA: TGTGCCAGCAGCCTACCCTCCCCATTGAGTGGCTACACCTTC.

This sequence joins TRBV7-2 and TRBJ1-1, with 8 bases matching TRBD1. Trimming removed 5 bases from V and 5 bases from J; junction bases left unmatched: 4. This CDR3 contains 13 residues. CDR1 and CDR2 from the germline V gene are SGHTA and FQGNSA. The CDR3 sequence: CASSPRTGTEAFF. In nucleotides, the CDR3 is TGTGCCAGCAGCCCCCGGACAGGGACTGAAGCTTTCTTT.

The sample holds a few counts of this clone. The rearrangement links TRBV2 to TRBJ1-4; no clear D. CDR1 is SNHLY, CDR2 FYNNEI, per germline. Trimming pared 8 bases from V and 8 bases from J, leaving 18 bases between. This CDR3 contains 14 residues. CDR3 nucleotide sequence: TGTGCCAGCTCGGCGTTGAGCCTCGGGGAAAAACTGTTTTTT. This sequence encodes CASSALSLGEKLFF.

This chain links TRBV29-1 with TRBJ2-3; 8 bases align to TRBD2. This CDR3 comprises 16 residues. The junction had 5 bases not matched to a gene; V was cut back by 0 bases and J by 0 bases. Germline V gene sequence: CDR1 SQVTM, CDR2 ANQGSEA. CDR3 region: CSVEDPLAASTDTQYF. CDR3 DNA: TGCAGCGTTGAAGATCCACTAGCGGCTAGCACAGATACGCAGTATTTT.

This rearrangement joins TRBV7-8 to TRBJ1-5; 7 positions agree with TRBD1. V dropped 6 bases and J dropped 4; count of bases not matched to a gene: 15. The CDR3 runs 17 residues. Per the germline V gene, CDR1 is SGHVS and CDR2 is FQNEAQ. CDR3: CASRLSVGQSPNQPQHF. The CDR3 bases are TGTGCCAGCAGACTTAGTGTGGGACAGTCCCCGAATCAGCCCCAGCATTTT.